Listed below are T cell receptor beta chains from one sample, sequenced in a study of shared clonotypes between healthy human individuals. The protocol was immunoSEQ multiplex PCR, while the TCRdb copy is restricted to in-frame clones and leaves out a portion. The sample contains about 680,000 clones, about 91% of which appear only once. Sample: naive CD8+ T cells sorted from blood. The receptors derive from a man under 40 in good health. The CDR3 runs from the conserved cysteine through the conserved F or W. Fields, in order: D gene, clone size, J gene, V gene, CDR3 protein, CDR3 DNA. A D gene is named only where the DNA matches it firmly. For some rows the clone size is stated as once, few or many, or as a class when expanded; others skip it.

d_gene: -
abundance: -
j_gene: TRBJ1-2
v_gene: TRBV28
CDR3aa: CASRLINYGYTF
CDR3nt: TGTGCCAGCAGGCTAATTAACTATGGCTACACCTTC

d_gene: -
abundance: -
j_gene: TRBJ2-5
v_gene: TRBV13
CDR3aa: CASSLQLAGETQYF
CDR3nt: TGTGCCAGCAGCTTACAGCTAGCAGGAGAGACCCAGTACTTC

d_gene: -
abundance: -
j_gene: TRBJ1-1
v_gene: TRBV27
CDR3aa: CASSLWGTNTEAFF
CDR3nt: TGTGCCAGCAGTTTATGGGGGACTAACACTGAAGCTTTCTTT

d_gene: TRBD1
abundance: -
j_gene: TRBJ1-1
v_gene: TRBV19
CDR3aa: CASSKTGGATEAFF
CDR3nt: TGTGCCAGTAGTAAAACAGGGGGCGCTACTGAAGCTTTCTTT

d_gene: -
abundance: -
j_gene: TRBJ2-5
v_gene: TRBV6-5
CDR3aa: CASSYLPTSLRETQYF
CDR3nt: TGTGCCAGCAGTTATCTCCCGACTAGTCTCCGGGAGACCCAGTACTTC

d_gene: TRBD1
abundance: once
j_gene: TRBJ1-5
v_gene: TRBV7-9
CDR3aa: CASTADRSNQPQHF
CDR3nt: TGTGCCAGCACCGCGGACAGGAGCAATCAGCCCCAGCATTTT

d_gene: -
abundance: -
j_gene: TRBJ2-3
v_gene: TRBV11-2
CDR3aa: CASGHFGFDTQYF
CDR3nt: TGTGCCAGCGGTCACTTTGGTTTTGATACGCAGTATTTT

d_gene: TRBD2
abundance: -
j_gene: TRBJ2-1
v_gene: TRBV19
CDR3aa: CASSTRTSGYNEQFF
CDR3nt: TGTGCCAGTAGTACCCGGACTAGCGGATACAATGAGCAGTTCTTC

d_gene: TRBD2
abundance: -
j_gene: TRBJ2-1
v_gene: TRBV28
CDR3aa: CASSSSGSIYNEQFF
CDR3nt: TGTGCCAGCAGTTCTAGCGGGAGTATATACAATGAGCAGTTCTTC

d_gene: -
abundance: -
j_gene: TRBJ2-7
v_gene: TRBV11-2
CDR3aa: CASSLEAVYEQYF
CDR3nt: TGTGCCAGCAGCTTAGAGGCTGTCTACGAGCAGTACTTC

d_gene: -
abundance: -
j_gene: TRBJ2-7
v_gene: TRBV29-1
CDR3aa: CSVDERGTQNEQYF
CDR3nt: TGCAGCGTTGATGAACGGGGAACCCAGAACGAGCAGTACTTC

d_gene: -
abundance: -
j_gene: TRBJ2-3
v_gene: TRBV2
CDR3aa: CAGDYTDTQYF
CDR3nt: TGTGCCGGCGACTACACAGATACGCAGTATTTT

d_gene: -
abundance: -
j_gene: TRBJ2-7
v_gene: TRBV7-9
CDR3aa: CASSRTGTASYEQYF
CDR3nt: TGTGCCAGCAGCAGGACCGGGACCGCCAGCTACGAGCAGTACTTC

d_gene: -
abundance: -
j_gene: TRBJ1-1
v_gene: TRBV9
CDR3aa: CASSVARAGNTEAFF
CDR3nt: TGTGCCAGCAGCGTAGCACGAGCGGGGAACACTGAAGCTTTCTTT

d_gene: TRBD2
abundance: -
j_gene: TRBJ2-3
v_gene: TRBV13
CDR3aa: CASSSEREGGGDTQYF
CDR3nt: TGTGCCAGCAGCTCCGAGCGGGAGGGGGGCGGAGATACGCAGTATTTT

d_gene: -
abundance: -
j_gene: TRBJ2-7
v_gene: TRBV2
CDR3aa: CASRGTFWEQYF
CDR3nt: TGTGCCAGCAGAGGGACCTTTTGGGAGCAGTACTTC